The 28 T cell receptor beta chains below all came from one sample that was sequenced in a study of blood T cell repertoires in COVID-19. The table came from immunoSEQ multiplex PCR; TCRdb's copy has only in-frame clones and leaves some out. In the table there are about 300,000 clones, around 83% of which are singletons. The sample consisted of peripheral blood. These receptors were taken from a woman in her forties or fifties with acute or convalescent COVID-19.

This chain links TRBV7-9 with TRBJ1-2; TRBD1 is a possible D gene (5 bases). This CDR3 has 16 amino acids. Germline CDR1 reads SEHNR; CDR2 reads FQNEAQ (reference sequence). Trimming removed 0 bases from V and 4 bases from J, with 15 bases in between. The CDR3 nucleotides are TGTGCCAGCAGCTTAGCGGGCAGGGTTACCCCCTATGGCTACACCTTC. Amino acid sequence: CASSLAGRVTPYGYTF.

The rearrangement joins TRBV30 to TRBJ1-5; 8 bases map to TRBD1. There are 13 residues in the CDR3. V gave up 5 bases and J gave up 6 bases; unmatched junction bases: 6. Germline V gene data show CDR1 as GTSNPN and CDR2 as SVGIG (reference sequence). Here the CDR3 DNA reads TGTGCCTGGCAGGGGGCGGAGGGTCAGCCCCAGCATTTT. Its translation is CAWQGAEGQPQHF.

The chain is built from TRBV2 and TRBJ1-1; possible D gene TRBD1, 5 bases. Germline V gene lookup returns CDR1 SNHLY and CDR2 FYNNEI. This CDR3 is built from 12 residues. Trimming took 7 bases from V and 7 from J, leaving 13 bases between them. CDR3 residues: CASNGGVGEAFF. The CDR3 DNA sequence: TGTGCCAGCAACGGAGGGGTGGGTGAAGCTTTCTTT. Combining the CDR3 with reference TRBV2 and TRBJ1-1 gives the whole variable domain EPEVTQTPSHQVTQMGQEVILRCVPISNHLYFYWYRQILGQKVEFLVSFYNNEISEKSEIFDDQFSVERPDGSNFTLKIRSTKLEDSAMYFCASNGGVGEAFFGQGTRLTVV.

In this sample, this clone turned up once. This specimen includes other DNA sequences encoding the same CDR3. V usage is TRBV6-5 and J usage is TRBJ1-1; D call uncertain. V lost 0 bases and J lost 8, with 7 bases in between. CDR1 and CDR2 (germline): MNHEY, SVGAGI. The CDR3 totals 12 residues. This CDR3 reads CASSYSGREAFF. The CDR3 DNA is TGTGCCAGCAGTTACTCGGGCAGGGAAGCTTTCTTT.

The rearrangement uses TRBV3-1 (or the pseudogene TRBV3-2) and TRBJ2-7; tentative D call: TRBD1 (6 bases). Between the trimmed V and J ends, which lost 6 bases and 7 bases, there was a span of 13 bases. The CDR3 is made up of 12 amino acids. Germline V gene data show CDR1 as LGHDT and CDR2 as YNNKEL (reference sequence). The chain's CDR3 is CASSGDMGEQYF. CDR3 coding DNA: TGTGCCAGCAGTGGGGACATGGGGGAGCAGTACTTC.

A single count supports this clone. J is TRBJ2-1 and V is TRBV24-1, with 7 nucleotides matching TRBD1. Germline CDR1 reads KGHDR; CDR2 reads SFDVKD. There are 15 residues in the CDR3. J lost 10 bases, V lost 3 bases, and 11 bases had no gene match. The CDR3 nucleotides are TGTGCCACCAGTGATCCCAACACAGGGGACGGGGAGCAGTTCTTC. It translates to CATSDPNTGDGEQFF.

The CDR3, as DNA: TGCGCCAGCAGATCAGGGGGTCAACGCGTGAGCACTGAAGCTTTCTTT. Translating gives CASRSGGQRVSTEAFF. This rearrangement joins TRBV4-1 to TRBJ1-1, with 7 bases fitting TRBD1. From germline, CDR1 is MGHRA and CDR2 YSYEKL. The CDR3 contains 16 residues. V gave up 6 bases and J gave up 4 bases; unmatched junction bases: 14.

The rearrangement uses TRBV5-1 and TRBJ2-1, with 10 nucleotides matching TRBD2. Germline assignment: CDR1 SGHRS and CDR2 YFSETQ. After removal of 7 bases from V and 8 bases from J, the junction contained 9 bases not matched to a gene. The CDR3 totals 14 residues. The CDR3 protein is CASGPGLAIDEQFF. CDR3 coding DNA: TGCGCCAGCGGCCCGGGACTAGCGATCGATGAGCAGTTCTTC.

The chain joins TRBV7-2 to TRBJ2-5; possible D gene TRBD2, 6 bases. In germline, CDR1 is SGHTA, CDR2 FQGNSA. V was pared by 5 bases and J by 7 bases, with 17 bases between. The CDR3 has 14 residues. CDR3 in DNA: TGTGCCAGCAGCCACCCAGGCCTCGGGGGGACCCAGTACTTC. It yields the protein CASSHPGLGGTQYF.

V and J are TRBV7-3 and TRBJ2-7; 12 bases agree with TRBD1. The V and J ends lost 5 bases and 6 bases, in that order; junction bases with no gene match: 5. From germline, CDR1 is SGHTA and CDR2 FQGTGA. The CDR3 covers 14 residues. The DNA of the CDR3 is TGTGCCAGCAGCCCGGGGACAGGGGGCTCCGAGCAGTACTTC. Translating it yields CASSPGTGGSEQYF.

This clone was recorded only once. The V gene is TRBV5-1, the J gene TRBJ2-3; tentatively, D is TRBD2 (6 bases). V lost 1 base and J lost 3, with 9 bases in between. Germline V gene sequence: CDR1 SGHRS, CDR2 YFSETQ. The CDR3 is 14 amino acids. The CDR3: CASSLTSSTDTQYF. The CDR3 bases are TGCGCCAGCAGCTTGACTAGCAGTACAGATACGCAGTATTTT.

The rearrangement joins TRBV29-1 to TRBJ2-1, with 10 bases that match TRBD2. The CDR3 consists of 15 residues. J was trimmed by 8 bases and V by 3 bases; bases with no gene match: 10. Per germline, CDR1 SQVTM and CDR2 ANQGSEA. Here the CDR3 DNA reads TGCAGCGTTGACAGCTCTAGCGGGAGATTCGATGAGCAGTTCTTC. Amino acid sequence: CSVDSSSGRFDEQFF.

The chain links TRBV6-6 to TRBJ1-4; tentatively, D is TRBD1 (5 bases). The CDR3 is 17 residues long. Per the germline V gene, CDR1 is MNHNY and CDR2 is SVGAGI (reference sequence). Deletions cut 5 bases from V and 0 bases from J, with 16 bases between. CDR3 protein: CASSPSDTSATNEKLFF. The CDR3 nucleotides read TGTGCCAGCAGTCCTTCGGACACCTCAGCAACTAATGAAAAACTGTTTTTT.

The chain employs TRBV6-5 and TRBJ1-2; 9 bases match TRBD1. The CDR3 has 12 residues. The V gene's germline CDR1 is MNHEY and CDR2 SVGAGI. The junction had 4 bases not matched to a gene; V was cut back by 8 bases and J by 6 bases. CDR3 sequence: CASGGTGNGYTF. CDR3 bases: TGTGCCAGCGGAGGGACAGGGAATGGCTACACCTTC.

This CDR3 reads CASSLDTGVYGYTF. The CDR3 DNA reads as TGCGCCAGCAGCTTGGACACAGGGGTATATGGCTACACCTTC. The chain joins TRBV5-1 to TRBJ1-2, with 7 positions matching TRBD1. The CDR3 has 14 residues. Per germline, CDR1 SGHRS and CDR2 YFSETQ. Trimming at V came to 0 bases and at J to 5 bases, leaving 4 bases not matched to a gene. Variable domain in full (rest from reference TRBV5-1 and TRBJ1-2): KAGVTQTPRYLIKTRGQQVTLSCSPISGHRSVSWYQQTPGQGLQFLFEYFSETQRNKGNFPGRFSGRQFSNSRSEMNVSTLELGDSALYLCASSLDTGVYGYTFGSGTRLTVV.

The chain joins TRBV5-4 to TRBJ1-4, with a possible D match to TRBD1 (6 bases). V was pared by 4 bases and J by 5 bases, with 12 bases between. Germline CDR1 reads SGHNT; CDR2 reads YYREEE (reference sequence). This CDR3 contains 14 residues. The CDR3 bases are TGTGCCAGCAGCCTGACAGGAACCAATGAAAAACTGTTTTTT. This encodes CASSLTGTNEKLFF.

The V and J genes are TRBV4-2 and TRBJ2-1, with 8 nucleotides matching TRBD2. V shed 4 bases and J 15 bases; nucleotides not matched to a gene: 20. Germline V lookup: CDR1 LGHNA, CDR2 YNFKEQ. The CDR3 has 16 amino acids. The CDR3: CASSLTTGLDLALPFF. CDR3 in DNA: TGTGCCAGCAGCCTAACGACGGGACTAGATCTTGCCTTGCCGTTCTTC.

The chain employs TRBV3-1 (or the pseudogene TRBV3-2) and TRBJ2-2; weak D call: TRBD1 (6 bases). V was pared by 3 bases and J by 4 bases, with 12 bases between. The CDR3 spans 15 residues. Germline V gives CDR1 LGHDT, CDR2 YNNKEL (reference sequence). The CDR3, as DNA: TGTGCCAGCAGCCATACTCAGGGGTTCACCGGGGAGCTGTTTTTT. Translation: CASSHTQGFTGELFF.

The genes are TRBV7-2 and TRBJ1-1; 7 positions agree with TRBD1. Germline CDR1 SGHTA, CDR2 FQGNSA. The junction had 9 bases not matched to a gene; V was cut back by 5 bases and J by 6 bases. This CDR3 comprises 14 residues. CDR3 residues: CASSPQQGWPEAFF. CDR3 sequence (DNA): TGTGCCAGCAGCCCGCAACAGGGGTGGCCTGAAGCTTTCTTT.

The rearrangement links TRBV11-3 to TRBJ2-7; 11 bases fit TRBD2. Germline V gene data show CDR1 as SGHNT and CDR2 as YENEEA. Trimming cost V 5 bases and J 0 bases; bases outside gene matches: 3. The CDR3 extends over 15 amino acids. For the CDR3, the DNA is TGTGCCAGCAGCCCCGGGACTAGCGGCTCCTACGAGCAGTACTTC. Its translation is CASSPGTSGSYEQYF.

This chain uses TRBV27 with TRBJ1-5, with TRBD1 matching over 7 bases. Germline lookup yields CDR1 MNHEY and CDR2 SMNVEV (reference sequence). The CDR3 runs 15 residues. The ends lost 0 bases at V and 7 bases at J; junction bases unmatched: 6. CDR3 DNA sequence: TGTGCCAGCAGTTTATCGACAGGGTTTGGCCAGCCCCAGCATTTT. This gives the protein CASSLSTGFGQPQHF.

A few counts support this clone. The DNA for the CDR3 is TGTGCCAGCAGCTGTAGACTTAACGGCTACGAGCAGTACGTC. This sequence encodes CASSCRLNGYEQYV. The chain couples TRBV21-1 to TRBJ2-7; TRBD2 is the table's D call, not checked against the DNA. TRBV21-1 is a pseudogene segment. The CDR3 has 14 residues.

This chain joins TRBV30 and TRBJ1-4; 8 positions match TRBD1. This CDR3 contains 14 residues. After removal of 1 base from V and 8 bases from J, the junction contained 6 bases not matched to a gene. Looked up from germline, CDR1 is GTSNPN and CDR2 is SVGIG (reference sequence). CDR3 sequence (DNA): TGTGCCTGGAGTGACACAGGGGGTCGGGAAAAACTGTTTTTT. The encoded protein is CAWSDTGGREKLFF.

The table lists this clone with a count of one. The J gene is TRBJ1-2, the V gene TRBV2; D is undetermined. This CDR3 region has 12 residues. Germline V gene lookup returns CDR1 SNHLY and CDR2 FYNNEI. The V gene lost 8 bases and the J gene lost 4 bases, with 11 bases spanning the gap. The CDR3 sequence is CASVDSFYGYTF. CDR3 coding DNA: TGTGCCAGCGTGGACTCCTTCTATGGCTACACCTTC.

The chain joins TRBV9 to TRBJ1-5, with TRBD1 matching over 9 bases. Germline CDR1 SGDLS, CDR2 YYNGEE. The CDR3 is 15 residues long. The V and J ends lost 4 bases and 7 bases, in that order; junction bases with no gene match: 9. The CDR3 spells CASSRGQGQGQPQHF. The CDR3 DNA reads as TGTGCCAGCAGCAGGGGACAGGGTCAAGGCCAGCCCCAGCATTTT.

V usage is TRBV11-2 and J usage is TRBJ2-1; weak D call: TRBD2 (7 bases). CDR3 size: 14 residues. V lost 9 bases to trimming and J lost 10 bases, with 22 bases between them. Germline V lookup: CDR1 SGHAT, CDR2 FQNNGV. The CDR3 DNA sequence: TGTGCCAGTAAGCTTAACCGGGGGGCAGGGGAGCAGTTCTTC. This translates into CASKLNRGAGEQFF.

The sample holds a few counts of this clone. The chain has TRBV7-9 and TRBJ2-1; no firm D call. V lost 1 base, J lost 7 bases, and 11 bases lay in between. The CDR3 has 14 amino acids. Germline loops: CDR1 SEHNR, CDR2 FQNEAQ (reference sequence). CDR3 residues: CASSLVGQENEQFF. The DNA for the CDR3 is TGTGCCAGCAGCTTAGTCGGTCAGGAAAATGAGCAGTTCTTC.

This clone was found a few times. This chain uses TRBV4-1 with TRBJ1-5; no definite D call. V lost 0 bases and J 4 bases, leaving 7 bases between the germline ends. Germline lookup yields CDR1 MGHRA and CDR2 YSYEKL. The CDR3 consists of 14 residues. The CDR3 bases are TGCGCCAGCAGCCAAGAGGCGAGGAATCAGCCCCAGCATTTT. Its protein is CASSQEARNQPQHF.